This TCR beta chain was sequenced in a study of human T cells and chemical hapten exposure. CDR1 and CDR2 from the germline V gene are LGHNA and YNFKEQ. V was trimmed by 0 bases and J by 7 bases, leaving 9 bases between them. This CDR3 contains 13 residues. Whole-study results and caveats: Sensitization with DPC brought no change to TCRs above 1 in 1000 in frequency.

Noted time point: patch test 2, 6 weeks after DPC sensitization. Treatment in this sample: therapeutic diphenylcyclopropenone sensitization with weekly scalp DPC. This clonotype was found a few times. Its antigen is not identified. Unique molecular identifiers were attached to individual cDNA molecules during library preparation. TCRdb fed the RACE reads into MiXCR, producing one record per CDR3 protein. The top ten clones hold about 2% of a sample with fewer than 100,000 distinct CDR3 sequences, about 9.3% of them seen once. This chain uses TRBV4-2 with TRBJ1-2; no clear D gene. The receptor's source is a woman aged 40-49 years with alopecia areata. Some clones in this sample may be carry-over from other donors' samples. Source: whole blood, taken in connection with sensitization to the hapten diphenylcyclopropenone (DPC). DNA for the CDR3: TGTGCCAGCAGCCAAGATAACGAGGTTGGCTACACCTTC. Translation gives CASSQDNEVGYTF.